The entry below describes one T cell receptor (beta chain). Sequencing used immunoSEQ multiplex PCR; TCRdb keeps in-frame clones, though not all of them. The sample shows roughly 150,000 clones, about 82% of them seen only once. The data were obtained in a study of cytomegalovirus exposure and HLA in healthy donors. This receptor was taken from a man in his thirties or forties in good health and CMV-seropositive. The sequencing input was PBMCs.

The CDR3 spells CASTLGGNNYGYTF. The CDR3 DNA sequence: TGTGCCAGCACCCTTGGGGGCAACAACTATGGCTACACCTTC. V is TRBV7-2 and J is TRBJ1-2, with D possibly being TRBD1 (6 bases). Trimming took off 7 bases at V and 2 bases at J, with 14 bases between the two ends. This CDR3 has 14 residues. The germline V gene encodes CDR1 SGHTA and CDR2 FQGNSA.